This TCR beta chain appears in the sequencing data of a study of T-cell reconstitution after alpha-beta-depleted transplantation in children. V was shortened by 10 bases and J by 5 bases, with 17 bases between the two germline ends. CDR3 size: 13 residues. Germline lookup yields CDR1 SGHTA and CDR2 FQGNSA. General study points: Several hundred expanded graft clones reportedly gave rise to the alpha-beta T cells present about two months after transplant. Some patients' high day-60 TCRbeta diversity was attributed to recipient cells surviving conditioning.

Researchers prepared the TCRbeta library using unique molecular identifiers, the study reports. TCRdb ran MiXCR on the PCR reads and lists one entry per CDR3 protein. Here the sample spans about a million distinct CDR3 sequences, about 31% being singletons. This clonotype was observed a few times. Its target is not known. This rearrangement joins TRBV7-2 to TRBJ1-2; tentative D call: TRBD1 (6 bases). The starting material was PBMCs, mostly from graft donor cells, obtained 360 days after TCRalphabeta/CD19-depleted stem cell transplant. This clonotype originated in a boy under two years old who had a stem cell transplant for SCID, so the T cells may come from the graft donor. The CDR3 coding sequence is TGTGCCACCCGACAGGCATCGGGGTATGGCTACACCTTC. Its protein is CATRQASGYGYTF.